One and the same sample provided the 30 T cell receptor beta chains below, sequenced in a study of beta chain features in type 1 diabetes. Every isolated RNA sample was fully reverse transcribed, so sequencing captured expressed TCRB transcripts. Profiling relied on immunoSEQ multiplex PCR, and the TCRdb table lists in-frame clones only, not all of them. The sample contains more than 150,000 clones, 10% to 15% of which appear only once. Specimen: central memory CD4+ T cells from blood. The source of these receptors is a woman between 18 and 29 years old in good health.

The V and J genes are TRBV18 and TRBJ2-7, with 9 bases lining up with TRBD1. Germline values: CDR1 KGHSH, CDR2 LQKENI. The CDR3 spans 15 residues. Germline trimming cut 4 bases from V and 5 bases from J; bases unmatched to any gene: 9. The DNA for the CDR3 is TGTGCCAGCTCACTCTCCGGGACAGGGCTTCACGAGCAGTACTTC. This codes for CASSLSGTGLHEQYF. Full variable domain (rest looked up from reference TRBV18 and TRBJ2-7): NAGVMQNPRHLVRRRGQEARLRCSPMKGHSHVYWYRQLPEEGLKFMVYLQKENIIDESGMPKERFSAEFPKEGPSILRIQQVVRGDSAAYFCASSLSGTGLHEQYFGPGTRLTVT.

This clone was counted only a few times. J is TRBJ1-2 and V is TRBV6-5, with D possibly matching TRBD1 (5 bases). This CDR3 is 14 amino acids long. The V end was cut by 2 bases, the J end by 2 bases, with 9 bases between. Per germline, CDR1 MNHEY and CDR2 SVGAGI. The CDR3 region is CASSYRGGNYGYTF. The CDR3 DNA is TGTGCCAGCAGTTACCGGGGGGGGAACTATGGCTACACCTTC.

This clone was recorded a few times. The V gene is TRBV5-1, the J gene TRBJ1-1; D is uncertain. This CDR3 spans 11 amino acids. The ends were cut back, 6 bases at V and 1 base at J, with 4 bases in the middle. Germline loops: CDR1 SGHRS, CDR2 YFSETQ. CDR3 amino acids: CASTQNTEAFF. The DNA of the CDR3 is TGCGCCAGCACCCAGAACACTGAAGCTTTCTTT. Using reference TRBV5-1 and TRBJ1-1 for the parts outside the CDR3, the full variable domain is KAGVTQTPRYLIKTRGQQVTLSCSPISGHRSVSWYQQTPGQGLQFLFEYFSETQRNKGNFPGRFSGRQFSNSRSEMNVSTLELGDSALYLCASTQNTEAFFGQGTRLTVV.

This clone has only a few counts. The rearrangement uses TRBV28 and TRBJ1-5, with D possibly matching TRBD1 (6 bases). The CDR3 spans 14 residues. Germline CDR1 MDHEN, CDR2 SYDVKM. The V gene lost 6 bases and the J gene lost 2 bases, with 11 bases spanning the gap. CDR3 residues: CASRIHRGNQPQHF. Here the CDR3 DNA reads TGTGCCAGCAGAATCCACAGGGGCAATCAGCCCCAGCATTTT.

The chain uses TRBV5-1 and TRBJ1-1; D ambiguous. With 1 base removed from V and 3 bases from J, the gap between germline ends came to 13 bases. CDR3 length: 15 residues. Germline-derived CDR1 and CDR2 are SGHRS and YFSETQ. CDR3 sequence (DNA): TGCGCCAGCAGCTTGTACCTCCTGGAGGACACTGAAGCTTTCTTT. Translated: CASSLYLLEDTEAFF.

The CDR3 DNA sequence: TGTGCCAGCAGTGACCAGCGGATCTACGAGCAGTACTTC. This encodes CASSDQRIYEQYF. The chain couples TRBV2 to TRBJ2-5, with D tentatively TRBD2 (5 bases). With the DNA end fitting TRBJ2-7 better, the J assignment may be wrong. The CDR3 has 13 residues. Germline CDR1 reads SNHLY; CDR2 reads FYNNEI.

In this sample, this clone turned up a few times. V gene TRBV19 combines with J gene TRBJ2-3, with 10 bases lining up with TRBD2. The CDR3 sequence is 16 residues long. The germline CDR1 and CDR2 sequences are LNHDA and SQIVND (reference sequence). J gave up 1 base and V 5 bases, and 6 bases lay outside the gene matches. The CDR3 nucleotides are TGTGCCAGTAGTGATCCCGGGACTAGCGGCACAGATACGCAGTATTTT. Protein: CASSDPGTSGTDTQYF. Together with reference TRBV19 and TRBJ2-3, the CDR3 gives the full variable domain: DGGITQSPKYLFRKEGQNVTLSCEQNLNHDAMYWYRQDPGQGLRLIYYSQIVNDFQKGDIAEGYSVSREKKESFPLTVTSAQKNPTAFYLCASSDPGTSGTDTQYFGPGTRLTVL.

This chain connects TRBV30 to TRBJ2-3; TRBD2 agrees at 8 bases. This CDR3 region has 15 residues. Germline loops: CDR1 GTSNPN, CDR2 SVGIG (reference sequence). After removal of 4 bases from V and 10 bases from J, the junction contained 16 bases not matched to a gene. The CDR3 reads CAWTSTSAGGSAQYF. CDR3 in DNA: TGTGCCTGGACTTCTACTTCGGCGGGAGGAAGCGCGCAGTATTTT.

The gene calls are TRBV28 and TRBJ2-5, with a tentative D call TRBD1 (6 bases). The V end lost 6 bases, the J end lost 6 bases, and 14 bases lay between the germline ends. There are 13 residues in the CDR3. Germline assignment: CDR1 MDHEN and CDR2 SYDVKM. The CDR3 DNA reads TGTGCCAGCAGCCTGGGACAAACGCAGACCCAGTACTTC. Amino acids: CASSLGQTQTQYF.

The CDR3 here is CATSRDSAYEQYF. CDR3 DNA: TGTGCCACCAGCAGGGATAGCGCGTACGAGCAGTACTTC. The genes are TRBV15 and TRBJ2-7; weak D call: TRBD2 (5 bases). The germline V and J ends were trimmed by 3 bases and 4 bases, with 10 bases remaining between them. The CDR3 is 13 amino acids. Germline CDR1 reads LNHNV; CDR2 reads YYDKDF (reference sequence).

The J gene is TRBJ2-3, the V gene TRBV14, with D tentatively TRBD1 (6 bases). Deletions cut 3 bases from V and 0 bases from J, with 13 bases between. Germline values: CDR1 SGHDN, CDR2 FVKESK. This CDR3 region has 16 residues. Here the CDR3 DNA reads TGTGCCAGCAGCCAGGCACAGGGACCAAGCACAGATACGCAGTATTTT. Translating gives CASSQAQGPSTDTQYF.

This clone was found a few times. The J gene is TRBJ1-2, the V gene TRBV5-1; tentatively, D is TRBD1 (5 bases). Germline V gene sequence: CDR1 SGHRS, CDR2 YFSETQ. V lost 0 bases to trimming and J lost 4 bases, with 10 bases between them. The CDR3 is made up of 14 amino acids. The CDR3 bases are TGCGCCAGCAGCTTGGGACAGACTTCCTATGGCTACACCTTC. It specifies CASSLGQTSYGYTF.

This chain uses TRBV6-1 with TRBJ1-1; TRBD1 matches at 8 bases. Germline trimming cut 6 bases from V and 4 bases from J; bases unmatched to any gene: 10. Germline CDR1 is MNHNS and CDR2 is SASEGT. The CDR3 has 15 amino acids. The CDR3 sequence: CASRDPGGLSTEAFF. The CDR3 DNA sequence: TGTGCCAGCAGAGATCCAGGGGGCTTGAGCACTGAAGCTTTCTTT.

This clone was detected a few times. One end of the junction fails to match germline, which may point to a read error. The chain employs TRBV7-8 and TRBJ2-1; TRBD2 agrees at 11 bases. The CDR3 spans 14 residues. Per the germline V gene, CDR1 is SGHVS and CDR2 is FQNEAQ. The CDR3 sequence: CASSLAGGRNEQFF. In DNA, the CDR3 is TGTGCCAGCAGCCTAGCGGGAGGACGAAATGAGCAGTTCTTC.

This clone was seen a handful of times. The V and J genes are TRBV29-1 and TRBJ2-7; 11 bases are a match to TRBD1. The CDR3 consists of 13 residues. Trimming took 6 bases from V and 7 from J; bases not matched to a gene: 8. Germline V lookup: CDR1 SQVTM, CDR2 ANQGSEA. The CDR3 loop reads CSVDRGQSKEQYF. The CDR3 DNA follows: TGCAGCGTGGACAGGGGGCAAAGTAAAGAGCAGTACTTC.

This rearrangement joins TRBV29-1 to TRBJ1-2; 9 bases line up with TRBD1. Germline values: CDR1 SQVTM, CDR2 ANQGSEA. The V and J ends lost 8 bases and 3 bases, in that order; junction bases with no gene match: 10. The CDR3 length is 14 residues. This CDR3 is CSIGTGSSHYGYTF. The CDR3 DNA sequence: TGCAGCATTGGGACAGGGTCTAGCCACTATGGCTACACCTTC.

The CDR3 DNA is TGCAGCGTTGACAGGCAAAGCACAGATACGCAGTATTTT. As protein: CSVDRQSTDTQYF. This chain links TRBV29-1 with TRBJ2-3; D uncertain. CDR1 and CDR2 (germline): SQVTM, ANQGSEA. The CDR3 length is 13 residues. The V end lost 3 bases, the J end lost 0 bases, and 7 bases lay between the germline ends.

The rearrangement joins TRBV7-2 to TRBJ2-7; 11 bases are shared with TRBD1. This CDR3 contains 16 residues. After removal of 3 bases from V and 6 bases from J, the junction contained 10 bases not matched to a gene. Germline V lookup: CDR1 SGHTA, CDR2 FQGNSA. CDR3 DNA: TGTGCCAGCAGCTTTAGTGCGGACAGGGGGCATCGCGAGCAGTACTTC. Translating it yields CASSFSADRGHREQYF.

The V gene is TRBV28, the J gene TRBJ1-2, with D perhaps matching TRBD1 (6 bases). Germline CDR1 MDHEN, CDR2 SYDVKM. V lost 6 bases and J lost 4, with 18 bases in between. CDR3 length equals 15 residues. For the CDR3, the DNA is TGTGCCAGCAGGACGCGGGGGGGCGGGGGCTATGGCTACACCTTC. As protein: CASRTRGGGGYGYTF.

This clone has ten or more counts. This rearrangement joins TRBV2 to TRBJ2-7; 9 nucleotides agree with TRBD1. With 2 bases clipped from V and 3 bases from J, the junction kept 5 bases outside the gene matches. Germline values: CDR1 SNHLY, CDR2 FYNNEI. This CDR3 has 15 amino acids. The CDR3 DNA is TGTGCCAGCAGTGAAAGGAGACAGGGGGTCTACGAGCAGTACTTC. Its protein product is CASSERRQGVYEQYF.

V and J are TRBV30 and TRBJ1-5; D is undetermined. CDR1 is GTSNPN, CDR2 SVGIG, per germline (reference sequence). This CDR3 is built from 13 residues. The V and J ends lost 2 bases and 4 bases respectively, with 9 bases between them. The DNA for the CDR3 is TGTGCCTGGAGTTCTATTGAAAATCAGCCCCAGCATTTT. Protein product: CAWSSIENQPQHF.

The CDR3 spells CAWSYSVNTEAFF. The CDR3 region has the DNA TGTGCCTGGAGTTACAGTGTGAACACTGAAGCTTTCTTT. The chain joins TRBV30 to TRBJ1-1, with D unclear. V lost 2 bases and J 0 bases, leaving 7 bases between the germline ends. Germline CDR1 GTSNPN, CDR2 SVGIG (reference sequence). The CDR3 is made up of 13 amino acids.

V is TRBV6-5 and J is TRBJ2-7; D unresolved. The CDR3 has 14 residues. Germline V gene sequence: CDR1 MNHEY, CDR2 SVGAGI. Deletions cut 2 bases from V and 3 bases from J, with 11 bases between. CDR3 loop: CASSYDSSGYEQYF. The CDR3 nucleotides read TGTGCCAGCAGTTACGACTCCTCTGGCTACGAGCAGTACTTC.

There are many counts of this clone. The V and J genes are TRBV7-4 and TRBJ1-4; the D gene is possibly TRBD1 (6 bases). V gave up 2 bases and J gave up 5 bases, with 9 bases separating them. There are 14 residues in the CDR3. Germline lookup yields CDR1 SGHVT and CDR2 SQSDAQ. DNA of the CDR3: TGTGCCAGCAGCTTACGACAGGAGAATGAAAAACTGTTTTTT. This sequence encodes CASSLRQENEKLFF.

This clone was found many times. This rearrangement joins TRBV19 to TRBJ1-1, with TRBD1 identical over 7 bases. V gave up 3 bases and J gave up 3 bases; unmatched junction bases: 4. The CDR3 consists of 14 residues. CDR1 and CDR2 (germline): LNHDA, SQIVND (reference sequence). The CDR3, as DNA: TGTGCCAGTAGTATGTTACAGGGGCACACTGAAGCTTTCTTT. Translated: CASSMLQGHTEAFF.

This clone turned up a few times. The rearrangement uses TRBV19 and TRBJ2-7, with TRBD2 as a possible D gene (6 bases). CDR1 LNHDA and CDR2 SQIVND come from the germline V gene (reference sequence). Trimming left V 11 bases short and J 4 bases short, with 18 bases between. The CDR3 has 13 residues. Here the CDR3 reads CASSSQEGYEQYF. CDR3 DNA: TGTGCCTCATCATCCCAGGAGGGTTACGAGCAGTACTTC.

The sample holds a few counts of this clone. The rearrangement uses TRBV9 and TRBJ2-5; 9 positions match TRBD2. The V segment lost 2 bases and the J segment 2 bases; nucleotides outside the gene matches: 4. This CDR3 spans 15 amino acids. Germline V CDR1 and CDR2: SGDLS, YYNGEE. The CDR3 coding sequence is TGTGCCAGCAGCGTCAGGCTAGCGGGGCAAGAGACCCAGTACTTC. Protein sequence: CASSVRLAGQETQYF.

This clone was recorded at least ten times. The genes are TRBV11-2 and TRBJ2-7; D possibly corresponds to TRBD1 (5 bases). The V gene lost 0 bases and the J gene lost 3 bases, with 9 bases spanning the gap. Germline lookup yields CDR1 SGHAT and CDR2 FQNNGV. This CDR3 contains 14 residues. CDR3 loop: CASSLDQTVYEQYF. The CDR3, as DNA: TGTGCCAGCAGCTTAGATCAGACAGTCTACGAGCAGTACTTC.

The chain joins TRBV4-2 to TRBJ1-5, with unresolved D. The CDR3 consists of 15 residues. Germline V gene sequence: CDR1 LGHNA, CDR2 YNFKEQ. With 0 bases removed from V and 3 bases from J, the gap between germline ends came to 9 bases. The CDR3 here is CASSQDNSNNQPQHF. CDR3 nucleotide sequence: TGTGCCAGCAGCCAAGATAACAGCAACAATCAGCCCCAGCATTTT.

The chain links TRBV5-1 to TRBJ2-1; a weak D match, TRBD2 (6 bases). Germline V gene lookup returns CDR1 SGHRS and CDR2 YFSETQ. The V end lost 4 bases, the J end lost 5 bases, and 16 bases lay between the germline ends. The CDR3 loop spans 15 amino acids. DNA for the CDR3: TGCGCCAGCAGCCTTTGGGGGGAGCGAGACAATGAGCAGTTCTTC. Translation: CASSLWGERDNEQFF.